This T cell receptor (beta chain) is drawn from a study of T cell repertoires in cytomegalovirus infection. Turning to the study itself: TCR beta signatures that were public indicated CMV infection and matching HLA type. Study-wide results and caveats: Carriers of CMV plus the relevant HLA were identified by cumulative public TCR beta family frequency.

A few counts support this clonotype. What it binds is not known. TCRdb ran MiXCR on the reads and lists one entry per CDR3 protein. The table includes roughly 100,000 distinct CDR3 sequences, under 55% detected once. This clonotype was sampled from a human donor in good health (CMV status not recorded). Some clones in this sample may be carry-over from other donors' samples. Sequenced here: CD8+ T cells from cultured PBMCs, sampled from culture after CMV antigen stimulation.

The CDR3 loop is CASSPPLVSRETQYF. CDR3 DNA sequence: TGTGCCAGCAGCCCCCCGTTGGTTAGCCGCGAGACCCAGTACTTC. The chain links TRBV7-8 to TRBJ2-5; D is uncertain. Per germline, CDR1 SGHVS and CDR2 FQNEAQ. CDR3 length: 15 residues. The V and J ends lost 5 bases and 5 bases respectively, with 18 bases between them.